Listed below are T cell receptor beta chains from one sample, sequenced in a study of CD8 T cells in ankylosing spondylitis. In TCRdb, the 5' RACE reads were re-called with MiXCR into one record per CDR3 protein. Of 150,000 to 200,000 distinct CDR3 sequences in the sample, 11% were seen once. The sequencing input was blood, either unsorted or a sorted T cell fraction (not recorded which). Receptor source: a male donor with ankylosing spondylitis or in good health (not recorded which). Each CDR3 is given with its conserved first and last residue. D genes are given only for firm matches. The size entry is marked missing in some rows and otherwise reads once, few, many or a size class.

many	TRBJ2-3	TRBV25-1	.	CASSPQEDTQYF	TGTGCCAGCAGTCCCCAGGAGGATACGCAGTATTTT
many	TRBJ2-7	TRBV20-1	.	CSASEGPYEQYF	TGCAGTGCTAGTGAGGGGCCCTACGAGCAGTACTTC
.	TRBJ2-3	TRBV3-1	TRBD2	CASSQFAGGSDTQYF	TGTGCCAGCAGCCAATTCGCGGGGGGCTCAGATACGCAGTATTTT
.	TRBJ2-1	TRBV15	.	CAAAWAPGDEQFF	TGTGCCGCCGCTTGGGCCCCAGGGGATGAGCAGTTCTTC
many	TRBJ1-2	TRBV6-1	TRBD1	CASSTPGQIYGYTF	TGTGCCAGCAGTACCCCGGGACAGATCTATGGCTACACCTTC
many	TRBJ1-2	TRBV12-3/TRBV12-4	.	CASSYGTDGRGYTF	TGTGCCAGCAGTTATGGGACTGACGGGCGTGGCTACACCTTC
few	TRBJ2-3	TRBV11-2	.	CASSYTSTDTQYF	TGTGCCAGCAGTTATACTAGCACAGATACGCAGTATTTT
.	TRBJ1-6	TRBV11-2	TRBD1	CASSLNRGGSPLHF	TGTGCCAGCAGCTTAAACAGGGGGGGTTCACCCCTCCACTTT
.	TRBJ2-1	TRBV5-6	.	CASSPLGDDEQFF	TGTGCCAGCAGCCCCCTAGGAGACGATGAGCAGTTCTTC
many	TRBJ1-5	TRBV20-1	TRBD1	CSARGSGTGGLNQPQHF	TGCAGTGCTAGAGGGTCCGGGACAGGGGGGCTCAATCAGCCCCAGCATTTT
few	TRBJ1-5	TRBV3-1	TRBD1	CASSQDRPGQGYGQPQHF	TGTGCCAGCAGCCAAGACCGTCCGGGACAGGGTTACGGTCAGCCCCAGCATTTT
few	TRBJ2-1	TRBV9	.	CASSVEGISYNEQFF	TGTGCCAGCAGCGTAGAGGGGATCTCCTACAATGAGCAGTTCTTC
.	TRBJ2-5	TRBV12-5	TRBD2	CASGLPHGREDRETQYF	TGTGCTAGTGGTTTGCCCCACGGGCGGGAGGATCGGGAGACCCAGTACTTC
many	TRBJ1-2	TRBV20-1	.	CSATDSQTNYGYTF	TGCAGTGCCACAGATTCACAAACTAACTATGGCTACACCTTC
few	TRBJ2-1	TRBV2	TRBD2	CASSEASGGFNEQFF	TGTGCCAGCAGTGAGGCCAGCGGGGGGTTCAATGAGCAGTTCTTC
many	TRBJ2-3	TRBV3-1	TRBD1	CASSPGTGFGTDTQYF	TGTGCCAGCAGCCCCGGGACAGGGTTTGGCACAGATACGCAGTATTTT
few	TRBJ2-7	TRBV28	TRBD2	CASSLVGLKAYEQYF	TGTGCCAGCAGTTTAGTGGGACTAAAAGCCTACGAGCAGTACTTC
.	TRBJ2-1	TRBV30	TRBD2	CAWSLDEGLAGPNEQFF	TGTGCCTGGAGTCTCGATGAAGGACTAGCGGGACCCAATGAGCAGTTCTTC
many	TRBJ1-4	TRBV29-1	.	CSALDEKLFF	TGCAGCGCATTGGATGAAAAACTGTTTTTT
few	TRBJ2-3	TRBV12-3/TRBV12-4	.	CASSRPRARTDTQYF	TGTGCCAGCAGTCGGCCTCGGGCTCGCACAGATACGCAGTATTTT
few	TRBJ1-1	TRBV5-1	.	CASVPSPGRGALDTEAFF	TGCGCCAGCGTGCCCAGCCCGGGACGGGGGGCCTTGGACACTGAAGCTTTCTTT
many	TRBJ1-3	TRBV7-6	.	CASSLKAGAPGNTIYF	TGTGCCAGCAGCTTAAAGGCGGGGGCACCTGGAAACACCATATATTTT
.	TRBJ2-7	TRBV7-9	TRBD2	CASSSSAGGNYEQYF	TGTGCCAGCAGCTCCTCGGCGGGAGGGAACTACGAGCAGTACTTC
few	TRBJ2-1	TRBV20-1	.	CSASVRGDNEQFF	TGCAGTGCTAGCGTGAGGGGAGACAATGAGCAGTTCTTC
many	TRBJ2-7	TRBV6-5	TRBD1	CASSYDRGGYEQYF	TGTGCCAGCAGTTACGACAGGGGCGGCTACGAGCAGTACTTC
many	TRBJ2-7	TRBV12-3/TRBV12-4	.	CASGGALSRGMYF	TGTGCCAGCGGAGGGGCCCTATCAAGGGGGATGTACTTC
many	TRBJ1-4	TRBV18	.	CASSAEGRLFF	TGTGCCAGCTCCGCCGAGGGGAGACTGTTTTTT
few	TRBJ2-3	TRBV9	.	CASSAQDSSTDTQYF	TGTGCCAGCAGCGCACAGGACAGTAGCACAGATACGCAGTATTTT
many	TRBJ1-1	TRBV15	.	CATSRERGHTEAFF	TGTGCCACCAGCAGAGAGAGGGGTCACACTGAAGCTTTCTTT
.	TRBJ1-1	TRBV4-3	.	CASSQDAREAFF	TGCGCCAGCAGCCAAGATGCCCGTGAAGCTTTCTTT
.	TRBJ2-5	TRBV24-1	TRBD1	CATSDSRDRETQYF	TGTGCCACCAGTGATTCGAGGGACAGGGAAACCCAGTACTTC
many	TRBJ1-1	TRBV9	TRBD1	CASSVGAGGKAFF	TGTGCCAGCAGCGTAGGGGCAGGGGGGAAAGCTTTCTTT
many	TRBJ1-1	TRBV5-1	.	CASSSPRGGLMNTEAFF	TGCGCCAGCAGCTCCCCGAGAGGAGGCCTCATGAACACTGAAGCTTTCTTT
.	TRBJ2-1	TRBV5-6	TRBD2	CASSFRPGLAGVRGFF	TGTGCCAGCAGCTTCAGACCGGGACTAGCGGGAGTAAGAGGGTTCTTC
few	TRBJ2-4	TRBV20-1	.	CSIPLSTKNIQYF	TGCAGTATCCCCCTATCAACCAAAAACATTCAGTACTTC
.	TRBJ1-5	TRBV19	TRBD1	CASSIGTGVPQPQHF	TGTGCCAGTAGTATAGGGACAGGGGTACCTCAGCCCCAGCATTTT
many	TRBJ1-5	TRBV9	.	CASSVVGRSLSNQPQHF	TGTGCCAGCAGCGTAGTGGGGAGGTCTCTTAGCAATCAGCCCCAGCATTTT
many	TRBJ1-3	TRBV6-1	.	CASSWDGGNTIYF	TGTGCCAGCAGCTGGGACGGCGGAAACACCATATATTTT
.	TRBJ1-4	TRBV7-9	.	CASSFGQGDEKLFF	TGTGCCAGCAGCTTCGGTCAGGGTGACGAAAAACTGTTTTTT
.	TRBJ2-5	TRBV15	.	CATSRDYSETQYF	TGTGCCACCAGCAGAGATTATTCTGAGACCCAGTACTTC
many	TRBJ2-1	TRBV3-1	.	CASSPPWGGLNNEQFF	TGTGCCAGCAGCCCCCCTTGGGGCGGGCTCAACAATGAGCAGTTCTTC
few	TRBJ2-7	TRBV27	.	CASSFAITGSSYEQYF	TGTGCCAGCAGTTTCGCCATTACGGGGAGCTCCTACGAGCAGTACTTC
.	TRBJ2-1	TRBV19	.	CASSQSGTVAIEQFF	TGTGCCAGTAGTCAGAGTGGGACCGTCGCTATTGAGCAGTTCTTC
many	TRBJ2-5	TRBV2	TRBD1	CASKDRGETQYF	TGTGCCAGCAAAGACAGGGGAGAGACCCAGTACTTC
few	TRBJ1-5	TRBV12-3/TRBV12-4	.	CASSPKGRQPQHF	TGTGCCAGCAGTCCCAAGGGCAGGCAGCCCCAGCATTTT
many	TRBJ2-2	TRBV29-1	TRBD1	CSVLSVRQGTGELFF	TGCAGCGTCCTATCCGTGAGACAGGGAACCGGGGAGCTGTTTTTT
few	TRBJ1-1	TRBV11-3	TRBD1	CASSSPEDRGTEAFF	TGTGCCAGCAGCTCTCCCGAGGACAGGGGGACTGAAGCTTTCTTT
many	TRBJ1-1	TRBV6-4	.	CASSEQGRYTEAFF	TGTGCCAGCAGTGAACAGGGCCGCTACACTGAAGCTTTCTTT
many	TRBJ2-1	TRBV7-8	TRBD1	CASTLTGQGRDEQFF	TGTGCCAGCACCCTGACGGGACAGGGGAGGGATGAGCAGTTCTTC
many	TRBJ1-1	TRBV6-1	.	CASWRGANTEAFF	TGTGCCAGCTGGAGGGGCGCGAACACTGAAGCTTTCTTT
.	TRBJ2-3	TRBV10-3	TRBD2	CAISEIAGGLSTDTQYF	TGTGCCATCAGTGAAATAGCGGGGGGCCTCAGCACAGATACGCAGTATTTT
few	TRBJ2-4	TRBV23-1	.	CASSQSAENIQYF	TGCGCCAGCAGTCAATCGGCAGAAAACATTCAGTACTTC
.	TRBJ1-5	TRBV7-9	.	CASSLGSGGGEYQPQHF	TGTGCCAGCAGCTTAGGAAGTGGTGGAGGGGAATATCAGCCCCAGCATTTT
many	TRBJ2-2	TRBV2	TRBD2	CASTEPRTSGGQPGELFF	TGTGCCAGCACCGAGCCCAGGACTAGCGGGGGTCAGCCCGGGGAGCTGTTTTTT
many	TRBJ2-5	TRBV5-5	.	CASSLPQGGETQYF	TGTGCCAGCAGCTTGCCCCAGGGCGGAGAGACCCAGTACTTC
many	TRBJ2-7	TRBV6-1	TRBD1	CASSEGQGVYEQYF	TGTGCCAGCAGTGAAGGACAGGGAGTCTACGAGCAGTACTTC
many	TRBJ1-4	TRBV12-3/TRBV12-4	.	CASSATGSGGEKLFF	TGTGCCAGCAGTGCCACAGGGAGTGGTGGTGAAAAACTGTTTTTT